The 4 T cell receptor beta chains in this list originate from one sample, sequenced in a study of shared clonotypes between healthy human individuals. Using immunoSEQ multiplex PCR, the repertoire was profiled, and TCRdb retains in-frame clones only, with some absent. The sample contains about 1.1 million clones, more than 75% of which appear only once. The sample comprised memory CD4+ T cells from PBMCs. Subset defined: CD45RA-negative fraction. Every receptor here comes from a man younger than 35 in good health. Some clones in this sample may be carry-over from other donors' samples.

The V and J genes are TRBV19 and TRBJ2-7; TRBD2 matches 11 bases. This CDR3 contains 14 residues. Germline CDR1 is LNHDA and CDR2 is SQIVND (reference sequence). V trimming: 6 bases; J trimming: 1 base; junction bases outside the gene matches: 2. The CDR3 reads CASRTSGASYEQYF. CDR3 DNA: TGTGCCAGTAGGACTAGCGGGGCGTCCTACGAGCAGTACTTC.

In the case of this clone: The same CDR3 also results from other DNA sequences found in this sample. This chain uses TRBV5-1 with TRBJ2-7; TRBD2 aligns across 9 bases. The germline CDR1 and CDR2 sequences are SGHRS and YFSETQ. J was trimmed by 3 bases and V by 0 bases; bases with no gene match: 4. The CDR3 length is 15 residues. The CDR3 bases are TGCGCCAGCAGCTTGGGTCTAGCGGGAAACTACGAGCAGTACTTC. As protein: CASSLGLAGNYEQYF.

This clone has a count of ten or more. The chain is built from TRBV6-1 and TRBJ2-5, with a tentative D call TRBD2 (6 bases). The CDR3 has 14 residues. The germline CDR1 and CDR2 sequences are MNHNS and SASEGT. V lost 4 bases to trimming and J lost 5 bases, with 14 bases between them. CDR3 amino acids: CASSAGGGGETQYF. In DNA, the CDR3 is TGTGCCAGCAGTGCCGGGGGTGGAGGGGAGACCCAGTACTTC.

The chain uses TRBV7-2 and TRBJ1-2, with D uncertain. This CDR3 comprises 14 residues. Between the trimmed V and J ends, which lost 5 bases and 7 bases, there was a span of 17 bases. In germline, CDR1 is SGHTA, CDR2 FQGNSA. The DNA of the CDR3 is TGTGCCAGCAGCCCACAGCCCTCATCGGGTGGCTACACCTTC. Amino acid sequence: CASSPQPSSGGYTF. Variable domain in full (rest from reference TRBV7-2 and TRBJ1-2): GAGVSQSPSNKVTEKGKDVELRCDPISGHTALYWYRQSLGQGLEFLIYFQGNSAPDKSGLPSDRFSAERTGGSVSTLTIQRTQQEDSAVYLCASSPQPSSGGYTFGSGTRLTVV.